This T cell receptor beta chain is from a study of glioma-infiltrating T cells. On the study more broadly: Blood libraries targeted about 4- to 10-fold coverage of about a million T cells.

Notes on this clonotype: A junction boundary mismatches the germline segment, possibly from a read error.

The CDR3 runs 14 residues. Germline loops: CDR1 DFQATT, CDR2 SNEGSKA (reference sequence). Using RNA template, CDR3s of TCR alpha and beta were amplified with iRepertoire arm-PCR. Tissue mRNA or PBMC total RNA, roughly 85-450 ng, went into one-step reverse transcription and amplification. MiXCR, applied by TCRdb to the multiplex PCR reads, yields one record per CDR3 protein. The table has roughly 350,000 distinct CDR3 sequences, roughly two fifths seen once. Material for sequencing was glioma tissue, nonneoplastic brain tissue, or PBMCs (not recorded which). V usage is TRBV20-1 and J usage is TRBJ2-1; 7 nucleotides agree with TRBD1. This TCR came from a human donor with low-grade glioma or glioblastoma, undergoing nonglioma brain surgery, or in good health (not recorded which). The CDR3 DNA is TGCAGTGCTGTTGGACAGGTTCCCTACAATGAGCAGCTCTTC. Its protein product is CSAVGQVPYNEQLF.